The entry below describes one T cell receptor (beta chain). These data come from a study of CD8 T cells in Susac syndrome. The germline V gene encodes CDR1 SQVTM and CDR2 ANQGSEA. The CDR3 contains 16 residues. Unmatched junction bases numbered 10, after V lost 0 bases and J lost 5 bases. Random hexamers served to reverse transcribe roughly 0.5 to 1 ug RNA. A multiplex approach, immunoSEQ multiplex PCR, amplified TCR beta CDR3 across 54 Vbeta and 13 Jbeta. TCRdb processed the immunoSEQ multiplex PCR reads anew with MiXCR; each CDR3 protein has one entry. Of a few hundred thousand distinct CDR3 sequences in the sample, more than 80% were seen once.

This clonotype was sampled from a human donor with multiple sclerosis. Sequenced input: CD8+ T cells from PBMCs. The chain joins TRBV29-1 to TRBJ2-1, with 7 bases matching TRBD2. CDR3 DNA: TGCAGCGTTGAAGATTTGGAGGGAGGGCCGAACAATGAGCAGTTCTTC. The encoded protein is CSVEDLEGGPNNEQFF.